This T cell receptor (beta chain) is from a study of blood T cell repertoires in COVID-19. The wider study: Researchers got acute and convalescent COVID-19 samples from the United States, Italy and Spain. PBMCs, B-cell-depleted T cells, or T cells were the source of the cDNA or gDNA that made up the material.

Germline V CDR1 and CDR2: MNHEY, SVGAGI. CDR3 size: 14 residues. Trimming removed 6 bases at V and 4 bases at J, with 13 bases between. In the authors' workflow: Reference gene primers were amplified, and this amplification served to estimate nucleated cell counts. Assay used: immunoSEQ multiplex PCR; TCRdb lists only in-frame clones, some missing. Clone size and V and J calls were adopted from that table, with D and trimming inferred from the DNA. This sample carries about 350,000 clones, around 90% of them seen once, and the ten largest clones take around 3.9%. V usage is TRBV6-5 and J usage is TRBJ2-1; D gene unclear. Sequencing was carried out using peripheral blood. The TCR sequence derives from a woman aged 60-70 years with COVID-19, enrolled during active disease. The CDR3 loop is CASRIDDFYNEQFF. The CDR3 DNA follows: TGTGCCAGCAGAATTGACGACTTTTACAATGAGCAGTTCTTC.